A selection of T cell receptor beta chains follows, all from one sample in a study of a mutant IDH1 vaccine in newly diagnosed glioma. These receptors' antigens are unknown. Profiling relied on immunoSEQ multiplex PCR, and the TCRdb table lists in-frame clones only, not all of them. This table holds some 120,000 clones, about four fifths found once. This specimen was PBMCs, taken from a glioma patient whose treatment included an IDH1 peptide vaccine. These receptor sequences come from a man in his forties or fifties with glioma. CDR3s include the opening cysteine and the closing phenylalanine or tryptophan. D genes are given only for firm matches. Rows may omit the clone size; those that give it use once, few, many or a size class.

CDR3aa | CDR3nt | j_gene | v_gene | d_gene | abundance
CASSRDRGSNTEAFF | TGTGCCAGTAGTCGGGACAGGGGGTCGAACACTGAAGCTTTCTTT | TRBJ1-1 | TRBV19 | TRBD1 | NA
CASSTTGEQYF | TGTGCCAGTAGTACTACAGGGGAGCAGTACTTC | TRBJ2-7 | TRBV19 | NA | once
CASSLMAVNEQYF | TGTGCCAGCAGCTTAATGGCAGTTAACGAGCAGTACTTC | TRBJ2-7 | TRBV7-9 | NA | NA
CASSDSGDRGTGELFF | TGTGCCAGCAGTGACTCGGGGGACAGGGGGACCGGGGAGCTGTTTTTT | TRBJ2-2 | TRBV6-4 | TRBD1 | NA
CASRALATNTGELFF | TGTGCCAGCAGAGCTCTAGCGACTAACACCGGGGAGCTGTTTTTT | TRBJ2-2 | TRBV11-2 | NA | NA
CASKGSGAGELFF | TGTGCCAGCAAGGGCTCAGGGGCCGGGGAGCTGTTTTTT | TRBJ2-2 | TRBV2 | NA | once
CASSEGLKTTDTQYF | TGTGCCAGCAGTGAGGGACTTAAGACCACAGATACGCAGTATTTT | TRBJ2-3 | TRBV2 | NA | NA
CASSWTSGTADTQYF | TGTGCCAGCAGCTGGACTAGCGGGACAGCAGATACGCAGTATTTT | TRBJ2-3 | TRBV7-2 | TRBD2 | NA
CASSQVFSVTAPTYNEQFF | TGTGCCAGCAGCCAAGTCTTTTCTGTGACGGCTCCCACCTACAATGAGCAGTTCTTC | TRBJ2-1 | TRBV4-2 | NA | once
CASSSRQGYDYGYTF | TGTGCCAGCAGCTCTAGACAGGGGTACGACTATGGCTACACCTTC | TRBJ1-2 | TRBV7-8 | TRBD1 | NA
CASARRGASGANVLTF | TGTGCCAGCGCCCGAAGGGGGGCATCCGGGGCCAACGTCCTGACTTTC | TRBJ2-6 | TRBV13 | NA | once
CASSRGRGETQYF | TGTGCCAGTAGTCGCGGGAGAGGAGAGACCCAGTACTTC | TRBJ2-5 | TRBV19 | TRBD2 | NA
CASSFSGIQETQYF | TGTGCCAGCAGCTTTAGCGGAATCCAAGAGACCCAGTACTTC | TRBJ2-5 | TRBV7-2 | NA | NA